Listed here are 3 T cell receptor beta chains from one sample, sequenced in a study of somatic mutations in cytotoxic T cells in rheumatoid arthritis (dated by TCRdb to 2015 to 2018). Libraries were built with the immunoSEQ multiplex PCR assay. Sourced from immuneACCESS, this table was stored by TCRdb with only in-frame sequences that have V and J called. A share of the clones is absent; for the studies checked, an unresolved V gene accounts for under half, and the remainder has no known explanation. This sample gives about 19,000 clones in total; around four fifths of them show up just once. The ten largest clonotypes hold roughly 11% of the sample. The sample taken for sequencing was CD8+ T cells sorted from blood. The receptor set was obtained from a man between 18 and 29 years old with rheumatoid arthritis.

V and J are TRBV7-9 and TRBJ1-3, with TRBD1 matching over 7 bases. Germline values: CDR1 SEHNR, CDR2 FQNEAQ (reference sequence). The length of the CDR3 is 12 residues. V lost 8 bases, J lost 3 bases, and 1 base stayed unmatched. The CDR3 coding sequence is TGTGCCAGCCGGGACAGTGGAAACACCATATATTTT. It translates to CASRDSGNTIYF.

Only one count was recorded for this clone. This rearrangement joins TRBV15 to TRBJ2-1, with 8 bases matching TRBD2. Germline V CDR1 and CDR2: LNHNV, YYDKDF (reference sequence). The length of the CDR3 is 14 residues. Trimming cost V 3 bases and J 6 bases; bases outside gene matches: 4. The CDR3 protein is CATSSGGAPNEQFF. The CDR3 bases are TGTGCCACCAGCAGCGGGGGGGCCCCCAATGAGCAGTTCTTC.

The chain employs TRBV29-1 and TRBJ2-3; D unresolved. Germline V CDR1 and CDR2: SQVTM, ANQGSEA. The length of the CDR3 is 12 residues. V was clipped by 5 bases and J by 2 bases, with 8 bases between them. CDR3 nucleotides: TGCAGCGTTCGACGGCTCACAGATACGCAGTATTTT. Protein: CSVRRLTDTQYF.